This is a list of T cell receptor beta chains from one sample in a study of beta chain features in type 1 diabetes. Data came from immunoSEQ multiplex PCR; TCRdb stores just in-frame clones and leaves some out. The data show 600,000 to 700,000 clones, around 15% seen once. The material sequenced was naive CD4+ T cells from blood. The receptors shown here come from a man aged 18 to 29 with type 1 diabetes. Each CDR3 is given without its conserved first and last residue.

>TRBV7-9
ASSPAAGGNQPQH
>TRBV27
ASSLSWQKYEKLF
>TRBV15
ATSRQQGIGHTDTQY
>TRBV4-1
ASSQGTGGSGYT
>TRBV9
ASSLDRGGYGYT
>TRBV14
ASSPLAGGQETQY
>TRBV5-1
ASSSNGGAHEQF
>TRBV7-6
ASSPRTSGRNEQF
>TRBV6-5
ATNPSGAETQY
>TRBV14
ASSPSGLGGVDGYT
>TRBV10-3
AIKGSSYEQY
>TRBV15
ATSRDPRDSEAF
>TRBV15
ATSRDMTDEKLF
>TRBV30
ASEPQAGGAEAF
>TRBV28
ASVPEGDPYSTDTQY
>TRBV30
AWSPGENGYT
>TRBV5-6
ASSRAGYGYT
>TRBV5-1
ASREGPGEGYT
>TRBV6-1
ASMPGNEKLF
>TRBV27
ASSSRGQVSYT
>TRBV5-6
ASSLGNQPQH
>TRBV30
AWSEPGGNYGYT
>TRBV29-1
SVARVTEAF
>TRBV9
ASSVAGTSGGPGGFETQY
>TRBV30
AWSFMENYGYT
>TRBV10-2
ASSEWAADNEQF
>TRBV7-2
ASSLMQGRLVEQY
>TRBV7-9
ASSFEGPGYT
>TRBV27
ASQTGKLTNGAF
>TRBV7-2
ASSLDRGHEQY
>TRBV5-4
ASSLARDSHSGANVLT
>TRBV7-9
ASSSQREQY
>TRBV5-1
ASSLARKGVEEKLF
>TRBV25-1
ASSGVAHEQY
>TRBV5-6
ASSSGESQY
>TRBV18
ASSPQGEKLF
>TRBV5-1
ASSPSALQGAYGYT
>TRBV28
ASTGGDTWETQY
>TRBV19
ASTTRGTDTQY
>TRBV19
ASSLVGRADTQY